This TCR beta chain stems from a study of cytotoxic CD8 clonotypes in ibrutinib-treated CLL. Study as a whole: Patients: roughly ten relapsed/refractory, approximately 16 treatment-naive, some 18 IGHV unmutated. Whole-study findings and limits: Ibrutinib response saw clonality rise, and progression saw it return toward baseline.

The sample holds one count of this clone. Its target is unknown. Some clones are missing from TCRdb's copy, which holds only in-frame ones; the method was immunoSEQ multiplex PCR. The table records around 41,000 clones, around 70% of them present only once. Trimming took off 5 bases at V and 0 bases at J, with 16 bases between the two ends. The CDR3 extends over 16 amino acids. CDR1 is SEHNR, CDR2 FQNEAQ, per germline (reference sequence). The receptor was derived from a human donor with chronic lymphocytic leukemia. This rearrangement joins TRBV7-9 to TRBJ1-1, with a tentative D call TRBD1 (6 bases). The sample consisted of PBMCs, taken at disease progression, from a patient treated with ibrutinib. The DNA of the CDR3 is TGTGCCAGCAGCATTCTACAGGGACCCATGAACACTGAAGCTTTCTTT. This encodes CASSILQGPMNTEAFF.